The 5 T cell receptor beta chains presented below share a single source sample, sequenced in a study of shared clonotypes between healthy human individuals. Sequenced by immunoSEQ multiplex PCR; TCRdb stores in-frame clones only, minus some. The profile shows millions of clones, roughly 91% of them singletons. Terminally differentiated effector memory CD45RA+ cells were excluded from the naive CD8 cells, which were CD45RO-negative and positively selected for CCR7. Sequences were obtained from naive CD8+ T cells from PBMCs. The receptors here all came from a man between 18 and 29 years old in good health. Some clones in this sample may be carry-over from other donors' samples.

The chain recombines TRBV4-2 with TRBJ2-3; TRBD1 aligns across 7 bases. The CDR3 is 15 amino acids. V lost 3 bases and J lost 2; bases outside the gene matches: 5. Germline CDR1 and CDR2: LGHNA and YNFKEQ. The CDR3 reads CASSHRTGITDTQYF. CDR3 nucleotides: TGTGCCAGCAGCCATCGGACAGGAATCACAGATACGCAGTATTTT.

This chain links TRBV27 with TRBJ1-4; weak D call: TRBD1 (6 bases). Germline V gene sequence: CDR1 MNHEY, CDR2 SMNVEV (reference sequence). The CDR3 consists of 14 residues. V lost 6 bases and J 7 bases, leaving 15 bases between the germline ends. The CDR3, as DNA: TGTGCCAGCAGGGCGGGGGGGCTGGGTGAAAAACTGTTTTTT. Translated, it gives CASRAGGLGEKLFF. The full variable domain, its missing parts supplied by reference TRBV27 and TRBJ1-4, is EAQVTQNPRYLITVTGKKLTVTCSQNMNHEYMSWYRQDPGLGLRQIYYSMNVEVTDKGDVPEGYKVSRKEKRNFPLILESPSPNQTSLYFCASRAGGLGEKLFFGSGTQLSVL.

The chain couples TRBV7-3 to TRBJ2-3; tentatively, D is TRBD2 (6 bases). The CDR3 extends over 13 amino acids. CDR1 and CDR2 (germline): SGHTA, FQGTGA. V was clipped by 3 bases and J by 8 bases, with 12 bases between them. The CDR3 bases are TGTGCCAGCAGCTTTGGGGCGGAGGGTACGCAGTATTTT. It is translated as CASSFGAEGTQYF.

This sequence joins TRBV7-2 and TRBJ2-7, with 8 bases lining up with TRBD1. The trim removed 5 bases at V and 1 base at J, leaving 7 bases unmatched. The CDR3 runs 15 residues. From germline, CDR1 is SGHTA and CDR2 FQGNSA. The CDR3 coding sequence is TGTGCCAGCAGCCGCCGGACAGGGAGGTCCTACGAGCAGTACTTC. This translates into CASSRRTGRSYEQYF.

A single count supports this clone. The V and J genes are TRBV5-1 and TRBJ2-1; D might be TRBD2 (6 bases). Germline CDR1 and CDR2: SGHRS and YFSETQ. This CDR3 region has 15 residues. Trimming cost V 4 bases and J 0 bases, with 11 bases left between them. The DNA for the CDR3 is TGCGCCAGCAGCCCCACTAGCCGCTCCTACAATGAGCAGTTCTTC. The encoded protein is CASSPTSRSYNEQFF.